This TCR beta chain was identified in a study of CXCR3-negative and CXCR3-positive naive CD8 T cells. General study results and limits: Freshly isolated PBMCs were used in most assays, given partial CXCR3 loss after freezing. Memory CD8+ T cell repertoires were far less diverse than both naive subsets. CXCR3-negative naive cells had less hydrophobic TRB CDR3s than did CXCR3-positive naive cells.

TRB cDNA was prepared as libraries by UMI-labeled 5' RACE. TCRdb reanalyzed the 5' RACE reads, giving one entry per CDR3 protein sequence and no DNA. Recorded here are about 62,000 distinct CDR3 sequences; the top ten clones represent about 4.5%. Of note for this clonotype: Its target is not known.

The sequence derives from a human donor in good health. Some clones in this sample may be carry-over from other donors' samples. Sequenced material: naive CXCR3- CD8+ T cells from blood. Indicated subset: CD45RO-CCR7+CD27+CD95- naive CD8+ T cells lacking CXCR3 (TNR3-).

The CDR3 protein is CASSLASGVHNEQFF. V and J are TRBV7-8 and TRBJ2-1; TCRdb returns TRBD2, unconfirmable since there is no DNA. Germline CDR1 is SGHVS and CDR2 is FQNEAQ. The CDR3 covers 15 residues.